The sequence of this TCR beta chain was determined in a study of spatial heterogeneity in lung cancer. As for the study in general: Averaged across combinations, each unique TCR and UMI pairing appeared more than ten times in raw reads, which were uncorrected.

Trimming left V 0 bases short and J 5 bases short, with 10 bases between. The CDR3 has 14 residues. Germline V lookup: CDR1 LGHNA, CDR2 YSLEER. TCRdb passed the 5' RACE reads through MiXCR, listing each CDR3 protein once. Among roughly 48,000 distinct CDR3 sequences listed, less than 5.5% were seen once. This clonotype was detected many times. The time point denotes: sample taken at primary tumor resection. The donors, 60 to 80 patients with untreated early-stage non-small cell lung cancer, provided the samples. Sequenced here: PBMCs, sampled at surgery. This TCR was recovered from a male donor with early-stage non-small cell lung cancer. The chain recombines TRBV4-3 with TRBJ2-5; D is undetermined. CDR3 nucleotide sequence: TGCGCCAGCAGCCAAGACCCTTCGTATGAGACCCAGTACTTC. Translating it yields CASSQDPSYETQYF.